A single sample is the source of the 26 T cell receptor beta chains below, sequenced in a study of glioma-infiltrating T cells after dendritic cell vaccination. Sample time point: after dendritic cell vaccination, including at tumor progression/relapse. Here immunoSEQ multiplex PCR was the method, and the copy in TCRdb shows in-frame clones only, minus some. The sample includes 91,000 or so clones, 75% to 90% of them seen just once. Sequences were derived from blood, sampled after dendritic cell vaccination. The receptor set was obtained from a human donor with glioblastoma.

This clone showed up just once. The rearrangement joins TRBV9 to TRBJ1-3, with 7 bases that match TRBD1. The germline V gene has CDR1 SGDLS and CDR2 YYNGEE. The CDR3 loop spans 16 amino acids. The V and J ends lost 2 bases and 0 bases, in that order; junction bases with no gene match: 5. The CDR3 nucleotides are TGTGCCAGCAGCGTTACCGGGACAGCCTCTGGAAACACCATATATTTT. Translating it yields CASSVTGTASGNTIYF.

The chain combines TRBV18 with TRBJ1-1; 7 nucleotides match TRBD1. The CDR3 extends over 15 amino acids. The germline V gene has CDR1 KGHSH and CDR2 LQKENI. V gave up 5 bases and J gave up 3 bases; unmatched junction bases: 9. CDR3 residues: CASSTIQGPDTEAFF. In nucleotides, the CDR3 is TGTGCCAGCTCAACCATACAGGGGCCGGACACTGAAGCTTTCTTT.

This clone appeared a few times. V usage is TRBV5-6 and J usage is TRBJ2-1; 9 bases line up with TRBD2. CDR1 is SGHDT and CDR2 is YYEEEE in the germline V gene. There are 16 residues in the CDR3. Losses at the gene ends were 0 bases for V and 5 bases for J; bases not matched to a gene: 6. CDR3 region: CASSLVSLAGHNEQFF. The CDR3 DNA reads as TGTGCCAGCAGCTTGGTTTCGCTAGCGGGGCACAATGAGCAGTTCTTC.

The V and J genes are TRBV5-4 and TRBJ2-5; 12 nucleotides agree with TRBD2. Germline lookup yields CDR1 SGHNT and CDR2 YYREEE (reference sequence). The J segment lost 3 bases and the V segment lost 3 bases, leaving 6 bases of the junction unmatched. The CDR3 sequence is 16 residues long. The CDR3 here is CASSSGLAGSEETQYF. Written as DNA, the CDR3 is TGTGCCAGCAGCTCCGGACTAGCGGGGAGCGAAGAGACCCAGTACTTC.

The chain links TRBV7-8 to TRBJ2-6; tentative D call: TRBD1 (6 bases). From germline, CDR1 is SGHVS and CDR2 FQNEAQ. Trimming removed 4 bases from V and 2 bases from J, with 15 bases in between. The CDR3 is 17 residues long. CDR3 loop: CASSWTAIRAGANVLTF. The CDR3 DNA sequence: TGTGCCAGCAGCTGGACAGCTATTAGGGCTGGGGCCAACGTCCTGACTTTC.

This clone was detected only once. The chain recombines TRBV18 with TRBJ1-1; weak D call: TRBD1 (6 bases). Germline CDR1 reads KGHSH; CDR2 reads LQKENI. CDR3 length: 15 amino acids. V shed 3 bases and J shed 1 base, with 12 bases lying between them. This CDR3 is CASSPSLQGNTEAFF. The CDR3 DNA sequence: TGTGCCAGCTCACCGTCCTTACAGGGGAACACTGAAGCTTTCTTT.

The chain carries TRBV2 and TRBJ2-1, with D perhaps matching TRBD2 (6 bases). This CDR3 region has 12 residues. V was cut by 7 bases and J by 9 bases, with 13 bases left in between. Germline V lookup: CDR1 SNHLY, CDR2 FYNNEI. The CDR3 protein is CASTRRVSEQFF. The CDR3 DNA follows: TGTGCCAGCACCCGGAGGGTCAGTGAGCAGTTCTTC.

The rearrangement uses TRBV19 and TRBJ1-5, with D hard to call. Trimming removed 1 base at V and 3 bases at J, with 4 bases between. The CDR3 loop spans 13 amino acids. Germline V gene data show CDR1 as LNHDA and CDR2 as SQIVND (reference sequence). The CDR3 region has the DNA TGTGCCAGTAGTATAGCTAACAATCAGCCCCAGCATTTT. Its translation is CASSIANNQPQHF.

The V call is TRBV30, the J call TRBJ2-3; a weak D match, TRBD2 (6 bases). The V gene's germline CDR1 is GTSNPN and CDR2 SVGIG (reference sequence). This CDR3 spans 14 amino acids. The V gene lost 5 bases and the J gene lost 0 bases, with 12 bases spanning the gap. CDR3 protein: CAWALALSTDTQYF. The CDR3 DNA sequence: TGTGCCTGGGCGCTAGCGTTGAGCACAGATACGCAGTATTTT.

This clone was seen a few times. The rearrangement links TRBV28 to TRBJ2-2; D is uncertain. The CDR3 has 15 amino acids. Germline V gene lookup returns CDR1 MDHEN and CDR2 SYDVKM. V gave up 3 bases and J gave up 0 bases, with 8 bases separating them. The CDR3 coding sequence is TGTGCCAGCAGTTTTGCTCCAGCGAACACCGGGGAGCTGTTTTTT. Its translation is CASSFAPANTGELFF.

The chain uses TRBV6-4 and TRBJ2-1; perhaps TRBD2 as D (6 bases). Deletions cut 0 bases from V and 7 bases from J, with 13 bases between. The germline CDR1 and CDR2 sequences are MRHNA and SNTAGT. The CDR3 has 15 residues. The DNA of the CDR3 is TGTGCCAGCAGTGACTCGAGTGGAGGGTCGAATGAGCAGTTCTTC. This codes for CASSDSSGGSNEQFF.

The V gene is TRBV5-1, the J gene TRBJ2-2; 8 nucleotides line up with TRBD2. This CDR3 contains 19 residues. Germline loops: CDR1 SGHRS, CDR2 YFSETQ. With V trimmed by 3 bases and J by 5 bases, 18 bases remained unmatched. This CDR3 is CASSSTIRLAGKDTGELFF. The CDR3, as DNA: TGCGCCAGCAGCTCTACTATTCGCTTAGCGGGAAAAGATACCGGGGAGCTGTTTTTT.

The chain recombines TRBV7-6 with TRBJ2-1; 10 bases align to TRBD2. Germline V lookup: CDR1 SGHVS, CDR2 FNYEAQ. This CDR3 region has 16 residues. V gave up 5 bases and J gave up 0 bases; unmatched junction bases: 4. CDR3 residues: CASSPASGSSYNEQFF. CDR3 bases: TGTGCCAGCAGCCCCGCTAGCGGGAGCTCCTACAATGAGCAGTTCTTC.

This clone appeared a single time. The CDR3 is CASSRQTGTGDGGYTF. CDR3 DNA: TGCGCCAGCAGCCGACAAACCGGGACAGGGGATGGTGGCTACACCTTC. The genes are TRBV5-1 and TRBJ1-2; the match to TRBD1 covers 10 bases. This CDR3 has 16 amino acids. The germline V gene encodes CDR1 SGHRS and CDR2 YFSETQ. Trimming at V came to 4 bases and at J to 7 bases, leaving 13 bases not matched to a gene.

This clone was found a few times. The CDR3 reads CASSQTPGATNEKLFF. Here the CDR3 DNA reads TGTGCCAGCAGCCAAACCCCGGGGGCAACTAATGAAAAACTGTTTTTT. V and J are TRBV4-2 and TRBJ1-4; TRBD1 might be the D (5 bases). Trimming shortened V by 2 bases and J by 0 bases, and 10 bases separated the two germline ends. CDR3 length equals 16 residues. Germline V lookup: CDR1 LGHNA, CDR2 YNFKEQ.

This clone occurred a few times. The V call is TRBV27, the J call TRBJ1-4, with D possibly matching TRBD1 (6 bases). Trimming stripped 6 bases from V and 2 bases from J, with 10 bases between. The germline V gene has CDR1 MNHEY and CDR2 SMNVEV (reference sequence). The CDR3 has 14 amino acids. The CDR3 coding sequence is TGTGCCAGCAGCCTACAGGGCACTAATGAAAAACTGTTTTTT. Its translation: CASSLQGTNEKLFF.

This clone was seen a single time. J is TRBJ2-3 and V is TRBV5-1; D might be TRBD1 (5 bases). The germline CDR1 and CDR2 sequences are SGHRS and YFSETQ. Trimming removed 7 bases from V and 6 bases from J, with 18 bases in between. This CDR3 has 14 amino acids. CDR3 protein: CASAGQAAFDTQYF. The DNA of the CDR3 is TGCGCCAGCGCCGGACAAGCTGCTTTCGATACGCAGTATTTT.

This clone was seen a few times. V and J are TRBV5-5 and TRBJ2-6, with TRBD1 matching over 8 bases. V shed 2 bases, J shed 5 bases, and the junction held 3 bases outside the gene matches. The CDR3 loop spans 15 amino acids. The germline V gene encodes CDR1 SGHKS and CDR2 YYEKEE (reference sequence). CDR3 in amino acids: CASSLGQGWANVLTF. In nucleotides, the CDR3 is TGTGCCAGCAGCTTAGGACAGGGATGGGCCAACGTCCTGACTTTC.

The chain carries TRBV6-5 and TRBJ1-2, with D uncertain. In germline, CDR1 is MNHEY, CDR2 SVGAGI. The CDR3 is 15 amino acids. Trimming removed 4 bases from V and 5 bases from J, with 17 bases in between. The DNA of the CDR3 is TGTGCCAGCAGTTCCGTGACAACAACGGTTTATGGCTACACCTTC. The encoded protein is CASSSVTTTVYGYTF.

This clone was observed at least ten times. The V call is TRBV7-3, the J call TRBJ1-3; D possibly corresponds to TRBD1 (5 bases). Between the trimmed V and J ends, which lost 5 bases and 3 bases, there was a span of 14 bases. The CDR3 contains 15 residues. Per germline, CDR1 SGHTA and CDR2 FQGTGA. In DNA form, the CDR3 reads TGTGCCAGCAGCCCTCTCGGGGGTAGTGGAAACACCATATATTTT. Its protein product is CASSPLGGSGNTIYF.

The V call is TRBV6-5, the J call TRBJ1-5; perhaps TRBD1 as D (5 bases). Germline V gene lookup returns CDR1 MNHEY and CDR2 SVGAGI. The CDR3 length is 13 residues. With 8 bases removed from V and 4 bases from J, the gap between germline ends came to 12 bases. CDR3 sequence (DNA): TGTGCCAGCGTTGCAGGGAATAATCAGCCCCAGCATTTT. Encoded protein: CASVAGNNQPQHF.

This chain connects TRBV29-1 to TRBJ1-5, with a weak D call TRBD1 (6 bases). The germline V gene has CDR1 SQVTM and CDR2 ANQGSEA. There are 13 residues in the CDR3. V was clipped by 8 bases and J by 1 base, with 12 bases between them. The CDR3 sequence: CSYNQGSNQPQHF. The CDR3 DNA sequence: TGCAGCTATAACCAGGGGAGCAATCAGCCCCAGCATTTT.

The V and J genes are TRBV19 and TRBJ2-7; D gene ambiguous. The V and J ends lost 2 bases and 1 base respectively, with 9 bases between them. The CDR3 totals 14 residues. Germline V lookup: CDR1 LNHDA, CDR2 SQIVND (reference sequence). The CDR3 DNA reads TGTGCCAGTAGTATAACCGGGTCATCCTACGAGCAGTACTTC. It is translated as CASSITGSSYEQYF.

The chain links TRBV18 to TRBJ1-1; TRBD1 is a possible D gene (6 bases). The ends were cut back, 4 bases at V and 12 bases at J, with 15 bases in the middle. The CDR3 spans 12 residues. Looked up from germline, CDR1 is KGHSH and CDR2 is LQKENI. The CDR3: CASSQDRTDSFF. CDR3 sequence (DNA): TGTGCCAGCTCACAGGACAGAACTGACTCTTTCTTT.

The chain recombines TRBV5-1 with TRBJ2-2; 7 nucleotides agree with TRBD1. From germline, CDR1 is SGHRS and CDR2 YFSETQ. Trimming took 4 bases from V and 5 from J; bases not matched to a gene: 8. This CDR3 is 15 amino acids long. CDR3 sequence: CASSPRDSRTGELFF. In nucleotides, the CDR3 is TGCGCCAGCAGCCCACGGGACAGTAGAACCGGGGAGCTGTTTTTT.

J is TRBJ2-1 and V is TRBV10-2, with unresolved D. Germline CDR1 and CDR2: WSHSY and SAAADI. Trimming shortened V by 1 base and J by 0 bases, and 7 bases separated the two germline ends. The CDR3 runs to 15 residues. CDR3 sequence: CASSELASSYNEQFF. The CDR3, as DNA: TGCGCCAGCAGTGAGTTAGCTTCCTCCTACAATGAGCAGTTCTTC.